This entry is about one TCR delta chain. Its specificity is not known. These data come from a study of Vδ1+ human thymocytes. General study points: In the thymus, TRG and TRD repertoires looked highly polyclonal with Gaussian CDR3 lengths.

Trimming removed 2 bases from V and 2 bases from J, with 18 bases in between. CDR3 length: 17 residues. Germline V gene lookup returns CDR1 TSWWSYY and CDR2 QGS. RNA was extracted from the cells and then reverse transcribed. Multiplex PCR used pooled V-gene forward primers and a constant-region reverse primer to amplify CDR3s. TCRdb reapplied CATT to the multiplex PCR reads. The sample has 80,000 or so delta-chain clones, about 30% seen once. The sequencing sample was made of Vdelta1+ gamma-delta thymocytes from the thymus. The subset is: FACS-sorted CD3+ TCRalphabeta- TCRVdelta1+ TCRVdelta2- thymocytes. This receptor was taken from a boy less than two years old who had congenital heart surgery. The chain employs TRDV1 and TRDJ1, with D unclear. CDR3 nucleotides: TGTGCTCTTGGGGAAACAAGCTGTAACCCAGAGACCGATAAACTCATCTTT. This gives the protein CALGETSCNPETDKLIF.